This T cell receptor beta chain originates from a study of radiotherapy plus CTLA-4 blockade in lung cancer. On the study more broadly: Of all patients, under 20% responded objectively and roughly 31% showed disease control. Broader study findings: TCR clones originating in tumors grew in number in blood after radiotherapy plus ipilimumab.

About this clone itself: What it recognizes is unknown.

Profiled with immunoSEQ multiplex PCR; TCRdb holds only in-frame clones, not every one. Of roughly 120,000 clones listed, about four fifths are singletons. This CDR3 is built from 17 residues. The ends lost 4 bases at V and 4 bases at J; junction bases unmatched: 14. Germline V gene sequence: CDR1 SNHLY, CDR2 FYNNEI. The V gene is TRBV2, the J gene TRBJ1-2; TRBD1 matches 8 bases. The receptor was derived from a human donor with non-small cell lung cancer who had a partial response to radiotherapy plus ipilimumab. Material: peripheral blood, obtained from a patient treated with radiotherapy plus ipilimumab. CDR3 coding DNA: TGTGCCAGCAGTGTACAAAAGACAGGGGCGAGCGCCTATGGCTACACCTTC. Translating gives CASSVQKTGASAYGYTF.